This entry concerns a single TCR beta chain. No cognate antigen has been identified for it. Base qualities are not recorded, but no much larger clone differs from it by a single base. This record comes from a study of glioma-infiltrating T cells listed by TCRdb under 2016. Notes on the research overall: Glioma tissue, non-neoplastic brain tissue and matched peripheral blood mononuclear cells were used as sources from which TCR alpha- and beta-chain repertoires were sequenced. To measure how far tissue and blood T-cell populations diverged, each tissue-infiltrating repertoire was compared against the peripheral blood repertoire of the same patient. The paired cohort comprised three low-grade glioma patients, under 10 primary glioblastoma patients and three non-glioma patients contributing non-neoplastic brain tissue.

The paper as a whole reports these results and caveats: Very few CDR3 sequences were shared between tissue and blood, attributed to high CDR3 diversity and limited sampling. VJ-independent divergence between tissue and blood was lower than expected in non-neoplastic patients but higher than expected in all gliomas, particularly low-grade gliomas. Group comparisons were based on small numbers of patients: three non-neoplastic, three low-grade glioma and eight glioblastoma patients.

The iRepertoire nested amplicon-rescue multiplex PCR (arm-PCR) platform was used to amplify TCR alpha and beta CDR3 regions from RNA. One-step reverse transcription and amplification used about 95-400 ng of tissue mRNA or PBMC total RNA as input. After bead purification, a secondary multiplex PCR added Illumina adapters, and libraries were gel-purified between 200 and 400 bp. The libraries contained internal 6-nucleotide barcodes that were used for demultiplexing. Libraries were sequenced on an Illumina MiSeq with 2x220 or 2x250 nucleotide paired-end reads. As for the original processing: FLASH 1.2.11 was used to merge paired reads, and BWA-MEM then aligned the reads to the GRCh37 human genome before TRA and TRB reads were extracted. An IMGT-derived reference of cassette sequences and CDR3 motifs, with pseudogenes included, was used for V and J assignment. Three-frame translation of reads was performed, and productive CDR3s were defined as those with a C...FGXG motif and no stop codons. Clonotypes were defined as unique combinations of V-J cassette pair and CDR3 amino acid sequence. Reads were filtered by Hamming distance, with the threshold set by the sequence error rate of each sample in mapped regions. TCRdb reanalyzed the raw reads on its own, using fastp at Q25 for trimming and MiXCR for clone calling, and kept in-frame beta chains. When rows share a CDR3 protein, they turn into one entry using the most common DNA and genes. Here the V and J calls rest on TCRdb's processing, not on the authors' analysis. In this sample the table shows fewer than 250,000 distinct CDR3 sequences, roughly a third of which occur a single time. Roughly a fifth of the sample rests with the top ten.

The CDR3, cysteine through phenylalanine, is 15 amino acids long. Only the CDR3 portion is preserved as DNA: 45 bases, with reading frame beginning at the first base. In the germline V gene, CDR1 corresponds to SGHVS and CDR2 to FQNEAQ. V is cut back by 5 bases and J by 1 base, with 7 bases in the junction unmatched. This chain is built from TRBV7-8 and TRBJ1-1; 7 central bases correspond to TRBD1. Input material: glioma tissue, nonneoplastic brain tissue, or PBMCs (not recorded which). This sequence was found in a human donor with low-grade glioma or glioblastoma, undergoing nonglioma brain surgery, or in good health (not recorded which). The CDR3 protein sequence reads: CASSTQTGTNTEAFF. DNA sequence: TGTGCCAGCAGCACCCAGACAGGGACGAACACTGAAGCTTTCTTT.